This TCR beta chain came from a study of post-analysis software for immune sequencing data. cDNA libraries for TCR beta contained unique molecular identifiers. TCRdb reprocessed the PCR reads with MiXCR, giving one entry per CDR3 protein. Here the sample spans more than 500,000 distinct CDR3 sequences, 30% to 40% being singletons. The CDR3 runs 15 residues. Trimming stripped 3 bases from V and 2 bases from J, with 16 bases between. The germline V gene has CDR1 DFQATT and CDR2 SNEGSKA (reference sequence). Concerning this clonotype: The target antigen is unknown.

Overall study results and limits: Among 5 or 6 TRBV segments more frequent in patients than controls were TRBV5-6, TRBV5-1 and TRBV20-1.

This clonotype originated in a girl younger than 18 with multiple sclerosis. The material sequenced was blood. The chain uses TRBV20-1 and TRBJ2-5; D not certain. CDR3 DNA: TGCAGTGCTAGGTCGGATAGGTCTCCGCAAGAGACCCAGTACTTC. Translated, it gives CSARSDRSPQETQYF.